Below are 7 T cell receptor beta chains sequenced from a single sample in a study of human versus mouse CDR3 diversity and MHC coevolution. Libraries were prepared by immunoSEQ multiplex PCR; TCRdb keeps only in-frame clonotypes and omits some of them. This table has roughly 81,000 clones, about 93% appearing once. The sequencing input was naive CD4+ T cells from blood. The subset denotes: CD45RO-negative CD62L-positive naive CD4 T cells. Source of these receptors: a person aged 25 to 75 in good health.

The CDR3 DNA reads TGTGCCTGGACCCCTATAATGGGAGGTACAGATACGCAGTATTTT. It encodes CAWTPIMGGTDTQYF. The chain couples TRBV30 to TRBJ2-3; possible D gene TRBD2, 6 bases. Germline CDR1 reads GTSNPN; CDR2 reads SVGIG (reference sequence). This CDR3 comprises 15 residues. The germline V and J ends were trimmed by 4 bases and 3 bases, with 17 bases remaining between them.

CDR3 DNA: TGTGCCAGCACTAAGGACAGGGAGACCCAGTACTTC. This gives the protein CASTKDRETQYF. The J gene is TRBJ2-5, the V gene TRBV6-1; 7 bases are shared with TRBD1. Looked up from germline, CDR1 is MNHNS and CDR2 is SASEGT. The CDR3 spans 12 residues. V shed 7 bases, J shed 5 bases, and the junction held 4 bases outside the gene matches.

This chain connects TRBV7-2 to TRBJ1-1; TRBD1 agrees at 7 bases. V trimming: 6 bases; J trimming: 5 bases; junction bases outside the gene matches: 9. This CDR3 contains 14 residues. Per the germline V gene, CDR1 is SGHTA and CDR2 is FQGNSA. CDR3 bases: TGTGCCAGCAGGCCGACCCTACAGGGGACTGAAGCTTTCTTT. Its protein product is CASRPTLQGTEAFF. The full variable domain, with the rest looked up from reference TRBV7-2 and TRBJ1-1, is GAGVSQSPSNKVTEKGKDVELRCDPISGHTALYWYRQSLGQGLEFLIYFQGNSAPDKSGLPSDRFSAERTGGSVSTLTIQRTQQEDSAVYLCASRPTLQGTEAFFGQGTRLTVV.

The CDR3 nucleotides are TGTGCCAGCAGCTTAGCGCAGGAGTCTAGCGGGAGAAATGAGCAGTTCTTC. Translated, it gives CASSLAQESSGRNEQFF. This chain uses TRBV7-9 with TRBJ2-1; 10 bases match TRBD2. Trimming cost V 0 bases and J 7 bases; bases outside gene matches: 9. The CDR3 runs 17 residues. Germline V lookup: CDR1 SEHNR, CDR2 FQNEAQ (reference sequence).

This clone showed up just once. V and J are TRBV28 and TRBJ2-5, with 7 bases lining up with TRBD1. TRBJ2-7 matches the DNA end more closely, so the J call is doubtful. The CDR3 spans 15 residues. CDR1 is MDHEN, CDR2 SYDVKM, per germline. The CDR3 DNA follows: TGTGCCAGCACCCTACCGGGACAGTTAGACTACGAGCAGTACTTC. Translating gives CASTLPGQLDYEQYF.

The V call is TRBV7-8, the J call TRBJ2-3, with 8 bases aligning to TRBD1. CDR1 is SGHVS and CDR2 is FQNEAQ in the germline V gene. This CDR3 has 13 residues. V shed 3 bases, J shed 7 bases, and the junction held 3 bases outside the gene matches. CDR3 bases: TGTGCCAGCAGCTTGGACAGGGATTATACGCAGTATTTT. Translation: CASSLDRDYTQYF.

In the case of this clone: One junction end does not reproduce the germline sequence, and a read error may be involved. The identical CDR3 is also encoded by other nucleotide sequences in the sample. The gene calls are TRBV10-3 and TRBJ2-1, with 8 bases matching TRBD2. CDR3 length equals 14 residues. Germline V CDR1 and CDR2: ENHRY, SYGVKD. CDR3 sequence (DNA): TGTGCTATCAGCCCGCGGGGGGCCTCAGAGGAGCAGTTCTTC. This encodes CAISPRGASEEQFF.